This TCR beta chain is from a study of T-cell reconstitution after alpha-beta-depleted transplantation in children (TCRdb year 2016). Study-wide context: Using TCR repertoire profiling, the study quantitatively followed how T-cell immune reconstitution unfolded in children after TCRalphabeta/CD19-depleted allogeneic hematopoietic cell transplantation. Overall study outcomes, separate from this receptor: The apparently early recovery of alphabetaT-cell counts about two months after transplant reportedly depended on only several hundred rapidly expanded clones that came from non-depleted graft cells. Over the following months the frequencies of hyperexpanded clones went down, and after one year T-cell counts and TCRbeta diversity were mostly credited to newly produced T cells. In some patients, the high TCRbeta diversity seen at day 60 was put down to recipient T cells and intrathymic progenitors that had survived conditioning.

About this clonotype itself: What antigen it recognizes has not been identified. No clone much larger than this one lies a single base away; base qualities are absent.

Library construction relied on PCR. The run used an Illumina HiSeq 2500. TCR libraries were prepared with molecular barcoding, using unique molecular identifiers to normalize TCRbeta repertoire quantification. TCRdb reprocessing: public reads trimmed at Q25 with fastp, clones called with MiXCR, in-frame beta chains kept. Each entry is one CDR3 protein sequence, shown with its most common DNA and genes. The sample includes roughly 82,000 distinct CDR3 sequences, with roughly 13% observed a single time. The top ten hold 25% to 30% of the sample. V loses 0 bases at its end and J loses 8 bases; junction bases beyond the gene matches: 14. The CDR3 runs 19 residues from the cysteine to the phenylalanine. The DNA shown is the 57-base CDR3, in frame from base 1. According to the germline V gene (reference sequence), CDR1 reads MNHEY and CDR2 reads SMNVEV. The sample's treatment or condition, from its label and the paper: allogeneic hematopoietic cell transplantation with graft depleted of TCRalphabeta T cells and CD19 B cells. The children who served as transplant recipients had been given grafts of TCRalphabeta/CD19-depleted allogeneic hematopoietic cells.

The chain is assembled from TRBV27 and TRBJ2-1; 12 bases in the middle match TRBD2. The origin of this receptor is a male patient aged 2-10 years who had a stem cell transplant for acute lymphoblastic leukemia, so the T cells may come from the graft donor. Sequencing used PBMCs, mostly from graft donor cells, obtained 180 days after TCRalphabeta/CD19-depleted stem cell transplant. CDR3 protein: CASSLSVPKTSGRAHEQFF. The nucleotide sequence reads as follows: TGTGCCAGCAGTTTATCAGTACCAAAGACTAGCGGGAGAGCCCATGAGCAGTTCTTC.